The text below deals with one TCR beta chain. With 3 bases clipped from V and 4 bases from J, the junction kept 7 bases outside the gene matches. CDR1 and CDR2 (germline): DFQATT, SNEGSKA (reference sequence). This CDR3 is 15 amino acids long. Alongside a J-beta primer mix, a sample-barcoded 5' primer served in a second PCR lasting about 6 to 11 cycles. Each CDR3 protein gets one entry after TCRdb re-called the 5' RACE reads with MiXCR. The sample yields about 1,400,000 distinct CDR3 sequences, 42% seen once. The entry originates in a study of blood T cells in healthy people across ages. The TCR originated in a young woman in good health. The sequenced material came from blood. The rearrangement uses TRBV20-1 and TRBJ2-1, with 9 bases lining up with TRBD1. As DNA, the CDR3 is TGCAGTGCTAGTCGCGGGACAGGGACTTACAATGAGCAGTTCTTC. It codes for CSASRGTGTYNEQFF.